Listed below are T cell receptor beta chains from one sample, sequenced in a study of Graves' ophthalmopathy and Graves' hyperthyroidism. Via MiXCR, TCRdb re-called the multiplex PCR reads, giving one row per CDR3 protein. The sample shows tens of thousands of distinct CDR3 sequences, approximately 52% of them seen only once. The specimen was peripheral blood. Every receptor here comes from an adult man with Graves' ophthalmopathy. Each CDR3 is given with its conserved first and last residue. The order of the fields is clone size, J gene, D gene, V gene, CDR3 DNA, CDR3 protein. D genes are given only for firm matches. Part of the rows lack a size; the others show once, few, many or a class for expanded clones.

abundance: .; j_gene: TRBJ2-2; d_gene: .; v_gene: TRBV7-9; CDR3nt: TGTGCCAGCAGCTCCACAAACGGTGAGCTGTTTTTT; CDR3aa: CASSSTNGELFF
abundance: .; j_gene: TRBJ1-1; d_gene: TRBD1; v_gene: TRBV10-3; CDR3nt: TGTGCCATCAGTGAGTCTTCAACAGGGGACACTGAAGCTTTCTTT; CDR3aa: CAISESSTGDTEAFF
abundance: few; j_gene: TRBJ1-2; d_gene: TRBD1; v_gene: TRBV6-5; CDR3nt: TGTGCCAGCAGATCACAGGGGAGGCGAGACTATGGCTACACCTTC; CDR3aa: CASRSQGRRDYGYTF
abundance: .; j_gene: TRBJ1-2; d_gene: TRBD1; v_gene: TRBV7-3; CDR3nt: TGTGCCAGCAGCTTAACGGGACAGTCTTATGGCTACACCTTC; CDR3aa: CASSLTGQSYGYTF
abundance: .; j_gene: TRBJ2-1; d_gene: .; v_gene: TRBV7-9; CDR3nt: TGTGCCAGCAGCTTTGGGGGGCGGAATGAGCAGTTCTTC; CDR3aa: CASSFGGRNEQFF
abundance: .; j_gene: TRBJ2-2; d_gene: .; v_gene: TRBV9; CDR3nt: TGTGCCAGCAGCGTACACGGACAACCGGCCGGGGAGCTGTCTTTT; CDR3aa: CASSVHGQPAGELSF
abundance: .; j_gene: TRBJ1-6; d_gene: .; v_gene: TRBV28; CDR3nt: TGTGCCAGCAGTTTAAGGATTAATTCACCCCTCCACTTT; CDR3aa: CASSLRINSPLHF
abundance: .; j_gene: TRBJ1-2; d_gene: .; v_gene: TRBV7-9; CDR3nt: TGTGCCAGCAGCTTAGGCTGGGCAAAAGCTAACTATGGCTACACCTTC; CDR3aa: CASSLGWAKANYGYTF
abundance: medium-sized; j_gene: TRBJ2-1; d_gene: .; v_gene: TRBV7-2; CDR3nt: TGTGCCAGCAGCGTACAGGTATCCTACAATGAGCAGTTCTTC; CDR3aa: CASSVQVSYNEQFF
abundance: .; j_gene: TRBJ2-3; d_gene: TRBD2; v_gene: TRBV24-1; CDR3nt: TGTGCCACCAGTGATTTTCCTAGCGGGACGACAGATACGCAGTATTTT; CDR3aa: CATSDFPSGTTDTQYF
abundance: medium-sized; j_gene: TRBJ1-2; d_gene: .; v_gene: TRBV24-1; CDR3nt: TGTGCCACCAGAGGGGCCGGGGTTAGCTACACCTTC; CDR3aa: CATRGAGVSYTF
abundance: many; j_gene: TRBJ2-7; d_gene: TRBD2; v_gene: TRBV28; CDR3nt: TGTGCCAGCAGTTTCCTGCTAGCGGGAGATTACGAGCAGTACTTC; CDR3aa: CASSFLLAGDYEQYF
abundance: many; j_gene: TRBJ1-5; d_gene: TRBD1; v_gene: TRBV11-2; CDR3nt: TGTGCCAGCAGCTTAGATCGGGGGACAGCCACGAGCAATCAGCCCCAGCATTTT; CDR3aa: CASSLDRGTATSNQPQHF
abundance: .; j_gene: TRBJ2-5; d_gene: .; v_gene: TRBV7-9; CDR3nt: TGTGCCAGCAGCTTGAGGGTGGAGACCCAGTACTTC; CDR3aa: CASSLRVETQYF
abundance: few; j_gene: TRBJ1-3; d_gene: .; v_gene: TRBV25-1; CDR3nt: TGTGCCAGCAGTGAATCACGGCAGCCCGGAAACACCATATATTTT; CDR3aa: CASSESRQPGNTIYF
abundance: many; j_gene: TRBJ2-1; d_gene: .; v_gene: TRBV10-1; CDR3nt: TGCGCCAGCAGCCCCCTGGAGCTAGGCGGCCACAATGAGCAGTTCTTC; CDR3aa: CASSPLELGGHNEQFF
abundance: many; j_gene: TRBJ1-1; d_gene: TRBD1; v_gene: TRBV5-1; CDR3nt: TGCGCCAGCAGCGGGGGGGGGGGACAGGTTCCAGCTTTCTTT; CDR3aa: CASSGGGGQVPAFF
abundance: .; j_gene: TRBJ2-2; d_gene: TRBD1; v_gene: TRBV7-3; CDR3nt: TGTGCCAGCAGCGCCCTAACAGGGGGCGGGGAGCTGTTTTTT; CDR3aa: CASSALTGGGELFF
abundance: many; j_gene: TRBJ2-3; d_gene: TRBD1; v_gene: TRBV20-1; CDR3nt: TGCAGTGCTAGAGATTTTAGGGGGACAGGGAACACAGATACGCAGTATTTT; CDR3aa: CSARDFRGTGNTDTQYF
abundance: .; j_gene: TRBJ2-7; d_gene: .; v_gene: TRBV7-6; CDR3nt: TGTGCCAGCGCGGGAAGCTCCTACGAGCAGTACTTC; CDR3aa: CASAGSSYEQYF
abundance: .; j_gene: TRBJ2-5; d_gene: .; v_gene: TRBV25-1; CDR3nt: TGTGCCAGCAGCAGGTCAACCTTCCAAGAGACCCAGTACTTC; CDR3aa: CASSRSTFQETQYF
abundance: .; j_gene: TRBJ2-1; d_gene: TRBD2; v_gene: TRBV7-3; CDR3nt: TGTGCCAGCAGCCAAGGTCTTCCGGGCGGGGGGGCCGACGATGAGCAGTTCTTC; CDR3aa: CASSQGLPGGGADDEQFF
abundance: many; j_gene: TRBJ1-1; d_gene: .; v_gene: TRBV2; CDR3nt: TGTGCCAGCAGTGACGCGGGGGTGAGGAACACTGAAGCTTTCTTT; CDR3aa: CASSDAGVRNTEAFF
abundance: .; j_gene: TRBJ2-1; d_gene: .; v_gene: TRBV20-1; CDR3nt: TGCAGTGCGAGCAGCTCCTACAATGAGCAGTTCTTC; CDR3aa: CSASSSYNEQFF
abundance: many; j_gene: TRBJ1-3; d_gene: TRBD1; v_gene: TRBV9; CDR3nt: TGTGCCAGCAGCGCGACGACAGGGGTGACGGGAAACACCATATATTTT; CDR3aa: CASSATTGVTGNTIYF
abundance: once; j_gene: TRBJ2-1; d_gene: TRBD2; v_gene: TRBV15; CDR3nt: TGTGCCACCCAAAAAGGAAGCGGGAGGATATACAATGAGCAGTTCTTC; CDR3aa: CATQKGSGRIYNEQFF
abundance: .; j_gene: TRBJ1-4; d_gene: .; v_gene: TRBV29-1; CDR3nt: TGCAGCGTTGGGGCAGCCGGTGGGGTGGAGAAACTGTTTTTT; CDR3aa: CSVGAAGGVEKLFF
abundance: medium-sized; j_gene: TRBJ2-1; d_gene: TRBD1; v_gene: TRBV24-1; CDR3nt: TGTGCCACCAGTGACACAGGGGAGAGGGACAATGAGCAGTTCTTC; CDR3aa: CATSDTGERDNEQFF
abundance: .; j_gene: TRBJ1-1; d_gene: .; v_gene: TRBV3-2; CDR3nt: TGTGCCAGCAGTAACCCAATTAGGGGGCATGGGACTGAAGCTTTCTTT; CDR3aa: CASSNPIRGHGTEAFF
abundance: .; j_gene: TRBJ1-6; d_gene: .; v_gene: TRBV12-3/TRBV12-4; CDR3nt: TGTGCCAGCAGTTTAGGACAGGAGCGATCACCCATCCACTTT; CDR3aa: CASSLGQERSPIHF
abundance: .; j_gene: TRBJ2-1; d_gene: TRBD2; v_gene: TRBV5-4; CDR3nt: TGTGCCAGCAGCTTGCCTAGCGGTTACAATGAGCAGTTCTTC; CDR3aa: CASSLPSGYNEQFF
abundance: .; j_gene: TRBJ2-3; d_gene: .; v_gene: TRBV6-4; CDR3nt: TGTGCCACCTCACCGGGGGAGTCAGATACGCAGTATTTT; CDR3aa: CATSPGESDTQYF
abundance: .; j_gene: TRBJ1-1; d_gene: .; v_gene: TRBV20-1; CDR3nt: TGCAGTGCTAGAGTACCGCCGGGTACTGAAGCTTTCTTT; CDR3aa: CSARVPPGTEAFF